The text below deals with one TCR beta chain. Sequencing used immunoSEQ multiplex PCR; TCRdb keeps in-frame clones, though not all of them. The sample includes over a million clones, roughly 96% of them seen just once. The data originate from a study of shared clonotypes between healthy human individuals. V was shortened by 4 bases and J by 3 bases, with 19 bases between the two germline ends. The CDR3 contains 16 residues. The V gene's germline CDR1 is KGHSY and CDR2 FQNENV. The genes are TRBV16 and TRBJ2-7; D may be TRBD1 or TRBD2 (5 bases each). This clonotype originated in a man aged 30 to 39 in good health. Sequencing was carried out using naive CD4+ T cells sorted from blood. This sample's subset: CD45RA+ positively selected. CDR3 coding DNA: TGTGCCAGCAGCCCCACCTCCACGGGGCCCTACTACGAGCAGTACTTC. It translates to CASSPTSTGPYYEQYF.